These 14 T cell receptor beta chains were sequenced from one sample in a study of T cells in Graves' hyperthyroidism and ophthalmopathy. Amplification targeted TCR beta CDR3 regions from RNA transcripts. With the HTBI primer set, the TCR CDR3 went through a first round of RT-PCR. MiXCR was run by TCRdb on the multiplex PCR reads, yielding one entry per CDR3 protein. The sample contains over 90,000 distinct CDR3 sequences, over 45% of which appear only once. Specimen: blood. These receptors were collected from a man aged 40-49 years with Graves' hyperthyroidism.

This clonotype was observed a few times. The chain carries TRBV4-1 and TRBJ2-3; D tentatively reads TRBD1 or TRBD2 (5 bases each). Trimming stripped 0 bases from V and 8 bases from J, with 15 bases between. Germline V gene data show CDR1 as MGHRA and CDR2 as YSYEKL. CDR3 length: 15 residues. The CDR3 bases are TGCGCCAGCAGCCAAGAACCGGGACGTCCCTCTACGCAGTATTTT. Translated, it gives CASSQEPGRPSTQYF.

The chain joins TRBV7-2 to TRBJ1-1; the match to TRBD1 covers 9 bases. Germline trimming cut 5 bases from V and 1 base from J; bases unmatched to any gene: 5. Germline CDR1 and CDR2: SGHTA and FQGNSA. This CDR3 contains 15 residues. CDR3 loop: CASSLQGQGNTEAFF. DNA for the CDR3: TGTGCCAGCAGCCTCCAGGGACAGGGGAACACTGAAGCTTTCTTT.

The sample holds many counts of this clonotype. The CDR3 sequence is CASSIGYPNPNEQFF. CDR3 coding DNA: TGTGCCAGTAGTATTGGCTACCCAAATCCCAATGAGCAGTTCTTC. The chain is built from TRBV19 and TRBJ2-1; no clear D gene. CDR3 size: 15 residues. Germline-derived CDR1 and CDR2 are LNHDA and SQIVND (reference sequence). The V and J ends lost 3 bases and 6 bases respectively, with 15 bases between them. The variable domain in full, completed from reference TRBV19 and TRBJ2-1, reads DGGITQSPKYLFRKEGQNVTLSCEQNLNHDAMYWYRQDPGQGLRLIYYSQIVNDFQKGDIAEGYSVSREKKESFPLTVTSAQKNPTAFYLCASSIGYPNPNEQFFGPGTRLTVL.

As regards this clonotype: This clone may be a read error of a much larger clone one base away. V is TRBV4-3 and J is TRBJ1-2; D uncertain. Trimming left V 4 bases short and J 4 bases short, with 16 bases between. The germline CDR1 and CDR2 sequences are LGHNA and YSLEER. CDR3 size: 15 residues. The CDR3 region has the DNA TGCGCCAGCAGCCTAGATAGCGACCGCTTCTATGGCTACACCTTC. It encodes CASSLDSDRFYGYTF.

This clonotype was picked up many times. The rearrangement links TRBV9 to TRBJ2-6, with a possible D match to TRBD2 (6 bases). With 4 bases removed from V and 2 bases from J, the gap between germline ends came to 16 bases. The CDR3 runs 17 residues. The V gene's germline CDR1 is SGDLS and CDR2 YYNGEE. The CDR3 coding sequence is TGTGCCAGCAGCCCTGGGGACGGGAGCCCTGGGGCCAACGTCCTGACTTTC. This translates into CASSPGDGSPGANVLTF.

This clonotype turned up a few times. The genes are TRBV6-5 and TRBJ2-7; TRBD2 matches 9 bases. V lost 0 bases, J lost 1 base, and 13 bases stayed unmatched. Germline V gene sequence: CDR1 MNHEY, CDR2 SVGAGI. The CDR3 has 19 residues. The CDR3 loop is CASSYSWGGASGVSYEQYF. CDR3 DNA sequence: TGTGCCAGCAGTTACTCGTGGGGAGGGGCTAGCGGGGTTTCCTACGAGCAGTACTTC.

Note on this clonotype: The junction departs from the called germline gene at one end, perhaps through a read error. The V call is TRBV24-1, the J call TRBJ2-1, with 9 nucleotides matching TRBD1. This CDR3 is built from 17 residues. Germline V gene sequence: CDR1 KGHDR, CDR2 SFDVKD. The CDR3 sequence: CATSGTSGQGSYNEQFF. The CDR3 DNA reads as TGTGCCACCAGTGGCACCTCCGGACAGGGGTCCTACAATGAGCAGTTCTTT.

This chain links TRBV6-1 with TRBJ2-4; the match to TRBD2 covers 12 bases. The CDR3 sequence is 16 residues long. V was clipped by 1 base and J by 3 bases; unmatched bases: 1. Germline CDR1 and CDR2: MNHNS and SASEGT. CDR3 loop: CASSEGLAGVKNIQYF. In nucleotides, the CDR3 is TGTGCCAGCAGTGAAGGACTAGCGGGAGTCAAAAACATTCAGTACTTC.

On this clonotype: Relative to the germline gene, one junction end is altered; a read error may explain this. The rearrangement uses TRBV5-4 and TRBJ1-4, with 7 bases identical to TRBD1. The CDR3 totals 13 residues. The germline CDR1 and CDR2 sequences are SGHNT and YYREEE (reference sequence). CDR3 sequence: CVSSPNRGEKLFF. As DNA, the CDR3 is TGTGTCAGCAGTCCAAACAGGGGTGAAAAACTGTTTTTT.

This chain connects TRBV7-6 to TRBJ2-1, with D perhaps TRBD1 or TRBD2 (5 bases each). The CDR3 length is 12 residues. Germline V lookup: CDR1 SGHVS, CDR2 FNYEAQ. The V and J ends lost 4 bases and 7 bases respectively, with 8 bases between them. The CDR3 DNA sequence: TGTGCCAGCAGCTCTGAGGGGAATGAGCAGTTCTTC. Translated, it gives CASSSEGNEQFF.

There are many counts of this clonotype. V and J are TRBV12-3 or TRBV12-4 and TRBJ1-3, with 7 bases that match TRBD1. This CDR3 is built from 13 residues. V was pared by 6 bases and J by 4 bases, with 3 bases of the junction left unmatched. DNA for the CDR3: TGTGCCAGCAGCCTAGGGGGCGGAAACACCATATATTTT. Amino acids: CASSLGGGNTIYF.

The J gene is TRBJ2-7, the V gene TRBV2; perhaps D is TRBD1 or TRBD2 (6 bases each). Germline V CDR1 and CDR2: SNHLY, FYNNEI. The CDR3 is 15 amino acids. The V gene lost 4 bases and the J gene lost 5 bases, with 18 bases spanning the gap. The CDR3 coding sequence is TGTGCCAGCAGTGTGGGACTCCAGGGGCGAAACGAGCAGTACTTC. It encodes CASSVGLQGRNEQYF.

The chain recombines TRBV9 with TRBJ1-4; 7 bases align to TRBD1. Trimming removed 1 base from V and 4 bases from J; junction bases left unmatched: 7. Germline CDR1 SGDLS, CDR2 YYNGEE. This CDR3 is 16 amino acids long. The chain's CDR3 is CASSVTSGTDNEKLFF. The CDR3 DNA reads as TGTGCCAGCAGCGTAACCTCCGGGACAGATAATGAAAAACTGTTTTTT.

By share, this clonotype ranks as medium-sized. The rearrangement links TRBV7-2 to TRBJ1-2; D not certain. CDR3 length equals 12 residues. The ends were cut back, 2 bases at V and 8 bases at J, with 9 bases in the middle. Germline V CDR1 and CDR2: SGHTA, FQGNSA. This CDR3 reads CASSLRSHGYTF. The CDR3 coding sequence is TGTGCCAGCAGCTTACGATCGCACGGCTACACCTTC.